This T cell receptor beta chain was observed in a study of CD8 T cells in ankylosing spondylitis. General study points: About 8 highly homologous variants made up a TCR beta motif that seemed to typify ankylosing spondylitis blood. A subset of motif variants has previously been described in the synovial fluid and blood of reactive arthritis.

The junction had 12 bases not matched to a gene; V was cut back by 5 bases and J by 2 bases. The CDR3 runs 19 residues. TCRdb independently ran MiXCR on the 5' RACE reads; one entry per CDR3 protein. The sample yields 350,000 or so distinct CDR3 sequences, roughly 8% seen once. This clonotype was counted ten times or more. The antigen remains unidentified. This TCR was recovered from a male donor with ankylosing spondylitis. Sequenced input: blood, either unsorted or a sorted T cell fraction (not recorded which). The chain is built from TRBV12-3 or TRBV12-4 and TRBJ2-4, with 13 bases aligning to TRBD2. The CDR3 DNA follows: TGTGCCAGCAGTGTACTAGCGGGAGGGCCGGGAACCCCCAAAAACATTCAGTACTTC. Its protein is CASSVLAGGPGTPKNIQYF.